Listed below are T cell receptor beta chains from one sample, sequenced in a study of cytomegalovirus exposure and HLA in healthy donors. Sequencing used immunoSEQ multiplex PCR; TCRdb keeps in-frame clones, though not all of them. The data show just over 200,000 clones, more than 75% seen once. The sample taken for sequencing was PBMCs. The receptors derive from a woman in her thirties or forties in good health and CMV-seronegative. CDR3s include the opening cysteine and the closing phenylalanine or tryptophan. D genes are given only for firm matches. Not all rows give a size; the values are once, few, many and, for expanded clones, a class.

d_gene | j_gene | abundance | v_gene | CDR3nt | CDR3aa
TRBD2 | TRBJ2-7 | - | TRBV25-1 | TGTGCCAGCAGTGAATCGGGGGGAGGGCCGCCGCACGAGCAGTACTTC | CASSESGGGPPHEQYF
TRBD2 | TRBJ2-5 | - | TRBV7-6 | TGTGCCAGCAGCTTAAATCAAGGGCTAGCGGTGCAAGAGACCCAGTACTTC | CASSLNQGLAVQETQYF
TRBD2 | TRBJ2-1 | - | TRBV7-8 | TGTGCCAGCACCTTAGTTTTGGCGGGAGGGCCCAATGAGCAGTTCTTC | CASTLVLAGGPNEQFF
TRBD1 | TRBJ1-5 | - | TRBV4-2 | TGTGCCAGCAGCCCCTGGGACAGGGACAATCAGCCCCAGCATTTT | CASSPWDRDNQPQHF
- | TRBJ2-5 | - | TRBV7-2 | TGTGCCAGCAGTAGCGGAGACCTAACTCTGGGAGAGACCCAGTACTTC | CASSSGDLTLGETQYF
TRBD2 | TRBJ2-2 | - | TRBV4-1 | TGCGCCAGCAGCCAAGATCTGGAGCGGGAGTATGGCGGGGAGCTGTTTTTT | CASSQDLEREYGGELFF
- | TRBJ2-1 | - | TRBV30 | TGTGCCTGGAGGAAACCTGCTAGCGTCAATGAGCAGTTCTTC | CAWRKPASVNEQFF
TRBD2 | TRBJ2-3 | - | TRBV29-1 | TGCAGCGTTACCGGGACTAGCGAAAACACAGATACGCAGTATTTT | CSVTGTSENTDTQYF
TRBD1 | TRBJ1-1 | - | TRBV19 | TGTGCCAGTAGTGGGAGTGGAATGGGACAGCTCGAAGCTTTCTTT | CASSGSGMGQLEAFF
TRBD1 | TRBJ2-5 | once | TRBV25-1 | TGTGCCAGCAGCTCGGGGGACAGGGGGAATTGGGAGACCCAGTACTTC | CASSSGDRGNWETQYF
TRBD2 | TRBJ2-7 | once | TRBV30 | TGTGCCTGGAGTGTACCGCGGGCTAGCGGATACTACGAGCAGTACTTC | CAWSVPRASGYYEQYF
TRBD1 | TRBJ2-4 | - | TRBV29-1 | TGCAGCGTTGTCGGCGGACAGGCGGAAGGCATTCAGTACTTC | CSVVGGQAEGIQYF
- | TRBJ2-7 | - | TRBV13 | TGTGCCAGCAGCTTTACCCCTAGCGTTCTACGGGAGCAGTACTTC | CASSFTPSVLREQYF
- | TRBJ2-7 | - | TRBV27 | TGTGCCAGCAGTTTAATATGGTCGATCAGCTCCTACGAGCAGTACTTC | CASSLIWSISSYEQYF
TRBD1 | TRBJ1-3 | - | TRBV19 | TGTGCCAGTAGCCGGGACAGCTCTGGAAACACCATATATTTT | CASSRDSSGNTIYF